The 29 T cell receptor beta chains given below trace back to one sample, sequenced in a study of Graves' ophthalmopathy and Graves' hyperthyroidism (dated by TCRdb to 2016 to 2019). Sequencing was carried out with an Illumina HiSeq 2000. For repertoire sequencing, the TCR beta CDR3 regions were amplified from RNA transcripts. The first round of RT-PCR was done with HTBI primers and the Qiagen OneStep RT-PCR kit, and was followed by a second round of multiplex PCR, then size selection and purification. In TCRdb, the public reads were trimmed at Q25 with fastp and aligned with MiXCR, with productive beta chains retained. Rows are unified per CDR3 protein, each entry keeping the most common DNA and genes. This sample is represented by approximately 460,000 distinct CDR3 sequences; around an eighth of them were singletons. The ten largest make up 9.5% to 10% of the sample. The sample comprised blood. These receptors originate from a woman between 25 and 40 years old with Graves' ophthalmopathy. Donor details come from another sample of the same person, matched by shared clones.

This clonotype was picked up many times. The chain has TRBV9 and TRBJ2-7; the D gene could be TRBD1 or TRBD2 (5 bases each). In germline, CDR1 is SGDLS, CDR2 YYNGEE. CDR3 length: 15 amino acids. V shed 3 bases and J shed 7 bases, with 20 bases lying between them. The CDR3 DNA sequence: TGTGCCAGCAGCGCAGGGTCGGGGTCCATCAGGGAGCAGTACTTC. It codes for CASSAGSGSIREQYF.

This clonotype was seen a few times. J is TRBJ2-2 and V is TRBV7-6; 9 positions match TRBD2. The germline V gene encodes CDR1 SGHVS and CDR2 FNYEAQ. The CDR3 spans 17 residues. V gave up 1 base and J gave up 4 bases; unmatched junction bases: 7. The CDR3 loop is CASSLGAGGASTGELFF. CDR3 bases: TGTGCCAGCAGCTTAGGAGCGGGAGGAGCGTCCACCGGGGAGCTGTTTTTT.

The chain links TRBV27 to TRBJ2-7; TRBD2 matches at 9 bases. Germline V gene sequence: CDR1 MNHEY, CDR2 SMNVEV (reference sequence). V shed 8 bases, J shed 0 bases, and the junction held 5 bases outside the gene matches. The CDR3 consists of 14 residues. CDR3 coding DNA: TGTGCCAGCGGCCTAGCGGGGCTCTCCTACGAGCAGTACTTC. Translated, it gives CASGLAGLSYEQYF.

This clonotype was seen ten or more times. The V gene is TRBV18, the J gene TRBJ1-5; TRBD1 is a possible D gene (5 bases). The germline CDR1 and CDR2 sequences are KGHSH and LQKENI. CDR3 size: 13 residues. V gave up 6 bases and J gave up 5 bases, with 11 bases separating them. CDR3 sequence: CASSRAGDQPQHF. CDR3 nucleotides: TGTGCCAGCTCGCGGGCGGGGGATCAGCCCCAGCATTTT.

This clonotype was seen many times. The V gene is TRBV6-1, the J gene TRBJ1-1, with a weak D call TRBD1 (6 bases). Trimming shortened V by 6 bases and J by 1 base, and 9 bases separated the two germline ends. Germline V gene sequence: CDR1 MNHNS, CDR2 SASEGT. The CDR3 totals 13 residues. CDR3 amino acids: CASRQTGNTEAFF. As DNA, the CDR3 is TGTGCCAGCAGGCAGACAGGGAACACTGAAGCTTTCTTT.

To note about this clonotype: A much larger clone differs from this one at a single base, so this may be a read error. The chain's CDR3 is CVSSPSGQMGYGYTF. The CDR3 bases are TGTGTCAGCAGTCCCTCTGGACAGATGGGCTATGGCTACACCTTC. The rearrangement uses TRBV12-3 or TRBV12-4 and TRBJ1-2, with D tentatively TRBD1 (6 bases). The CDR3 contains 15 residues.

At least ten counts were recorded for this clonotype. The gene calls are TRBV2 and TRBJ2-2, with 7 nucleotides matching TRBD2. Trimming at V came to 6 bases and at J to 5 bases, leaving 9 bases not matched to a gene. Germline assignment: CDR1 SNHLY and CDR2 FYNNEI. This CDR3 has 15 residues. In DNA, the CDR3 is TGTGCCAGCAGCCCCCTGGGACTACAAACCGGGGAGCTGTTTTTT. Protein sequence: CASSPLGLQTGELFF. Together with reference TRBV2 and TRBJ2-2, the CDR3 gives the full variable domain: EPEVTQTPSHQVTQMGQEVILRCVPISNHLYFYWYRQILGQKVEFLVSFYNNEISEKSEIFDDQFSVERPDGSNFTLKIRSTKLEDSAMYFCASSPLGLQTGELFFGEGSRLTVL.

This sequence joins TRBV28 and TRBJ2-7; maybe TRBD2 (5 bases). Germline V CDR1 and CDR2: MDHEN, SYDVKM. The V and J ends lost 6 bases and 3 bases respectively, with 15 bases between them. The length of the CDR3 is 14 residues. CDR3 amino acids: CASSETRAGYEQYF. CDR3 nucleotide sequence: TGTGCCAGCAGCGAGACAAGGGCGGGCTACGAGCAGTACTTC. The full variable domain, in which reference TRBV28 and TRBJ2-7 provide the parts outside the CDR3, is DVKVTQSSRYLVKRTGEKVFLECVQDMDHENMFWYRQDPGLGLRLIYFSYDVKMKEKGDIPEGYSVSREKKERFSLILESASTNQTSMYLCASSETRAGYEQYFGPGTRLTVT.

This chain joins TRBV6-1 and TRBJ2-7; 9 positions match TRBD1. Germline V gene sequence: CDR1 MNHNS, CDR2 SASEGT. This CDR3 contains 13 residues. V lost 6 bases and J lost 6; bases outside the gene matches: 6. The CDR3 sequence: CASRGQGRTEQYF. DNA of the CDR3: TGTGCCAGCAGGGGACAGGGACGTACCGAGCAGTACTTC.

Concerning this clonotype itself: A much larger clone differs from this one at a single base, so this may be a read error. The chain joins TRBV7-8 to TRBJ2-7; D tentatively reads TRBD1 or TRBD2 (6 bases each). This CDR3 has 15 residues. Per the germline V gene, CDR1 is SGHVS and CDR2 is FQNEAQ. The CDR3 sequence: CAGSLRGESGYEQYF. CDR3 coding DNA: TGTGCCGGCAGCTTAAGGGGGGAATCTGGGTACGAGCAGTACTTC.

The chain uses TRBV20-1 and TRBJ1-6; D gene uncertain. V shed 3 bases and J shed 0 bases, with 12 bases lying between them. The V gene's germline CDR1 is DFQATT and CDR2 SNEGSKA (reference sequence). There are 16 residues in the CDR3. The CDR3 sequence is CSASWETYSYNSPLHF. CDR3 DNA sequence: TGCAGTGCTAGTTGGGAAACCTACTCCTATAATTCACCCCTCCACTTT.

This clonotype occurred a few times. The chain is built from TRBV6-4 and TRBJ1-5; D is unresolved. Germline V gene lookup returns CDR1 MRHNA and CDR2 SNTAGT. This CDR3 comprises 12 residues. V was shortened by 11 bases and J by 2 bases, with 10 bases between the two germline ends. DNA of the CDR3: TGTGCCGGCTCCTGGGGCAATCAGCCCCAGCATTTT. Translation gives CAGSWGNQPQHF.

The chain joins TRBV7-8 to TRBJ2-7, with D perhaps being TRBD1 or TRBD2 (5 bases each). This CDR3 spans 14 amino acids. With 3 bases removed from V and 1 base from J, the gap between germline ends came to 10 bases. CDR1 and CDR2 (germline): SGHVS, FQNEAQ. The CDR3, as DNA: TGTGCCAGCAGCTTCCGGGACCAATCCTACGAGCAGTACTTC. Encoded protein: CASSFRDQSYEQYF.

This clonotype was observed many times. The chain employs TRBV18 and TRBJ1-5, with TRBD1 matching 8 bases. Germline trimming cut 3 bases from V and 2 bases from J; bases unmatched to any gene: 3. CDR1 and CDR2 (germline): KGHSH, LQKENI. The CDR3 is made up of 15 amino acids. CDR3: CASSPQGQGNQPQHF. The CDR3 DNA sequence: TGTGCCAGCTCACCTCAGGGACAGGGCAATCAGCCCCAGCATTTT.

This clonotype has a count of ten or more. The CDR3 loop reads CSARMFRVDEQYF. CDR3 coding DNA: TGCAGTGCTAGAATGTTCAGGGTCGACGAGCAGTACTTC. The chain recombines TRBV20-1 with TRBJ2-7, with a tentative D call TRBD1 (5 bases). Trimming removed 2 bases from V and 5 bases from J, with 13 bases in between. The CDR3 has 13 residues. Germline CDR1 is DFQATT and CDR2 is SNEGSKA (reference sequence).

This clonotype was seen more than once but under ten times. The chain couples TRBV20-1 to TRBJ2-4; 8 bases align to TRBD1. Germline V CDR1 and CDR2: DFQATT, SNEGSKA (reference sequence). The V gene end was trimmed by 4 bases and the J gene end by 2 bases; junction bases not matched to a gene: 4. The CDR3 is 14 residues long. The CDR3: CSATGGATKNIQYF. The CDR3 bases are TGCAGTGCTACAGGGGGCGCAACCAAAAACATTCAGTACTTC.

In its sample, this clonotype was seen many times. The chain links TRBV4-1 to TRBJ1-1, with D uncertain. The CDR3 contains 14 residues. Germline V gene sequence: CDR1 MGHRA, CDR2 YSYEKL. V lost 4 bases to trimming and J lost 5 bases, with 14 bases between them. CDR3 region: CASSPAVPWTEAFF. The CDR3 bases are TGCGCCAGCAGCCCTGCTGTGCCGTGGACTGAAGCTTTCTTT.

This clonotype has ten or more counts. The chain is built from TRBV28 and TRBJ2-7; no definite D call. This CDR3 has 12 amino acids. In germline, CDR1 is MDHEN, CDR2 SYDVKM. Trimming shortened V by 2 bases and J by 5 bases, and 7 bases separated the two germline ends. The chain's CDR3 is CASSLAENEQYF. The CDR3 DNA reads as TGTGCCAGCAGTTTAGCCGAGAACGAGCAGTACTTC.

This clonotype was found many times. The V call is TRBV20-1, the J call TRBJ1-5; the D is unclear. Trimming shortened V by 0 bases and J by 3 bases, and 12 bases separated the two germline ends. The CDR3 contains 15 residues. Germline loops: CDR1 DFQATT, CDR2 SNEGSKA (reference sequence). CDR3 protein: CSARETGPPNQPQHF. CDR3 DNA sequence: TGCAGTGCTAGAGAGACCGGTCCTCCCAATCAGCCCCAGCATTTT.

The sample holds many counts of this clonotype. This chain links TRBV20-1 with TRBJ1-1; maybe TRBD1 (6 bases). V lost 6 bases and J lost 1, with 12 bases in between. The V gene's germline CDR1 is DFQATT and CDR2 SNEGSKA (reference sequence). CDR3 length: 13 residues. The chain's CDR3 is CSAIGTQNTEAFF. CDR3 DNA: TGCAGTGCCATCGGGACACAGAACACTGAAGCTTTCTTT.

This sequence joins TRBV6-5 and TRBJ2-5; no clear D. Germline V gene data show CDR1 as MNHEY and CDR2 as SVGAGI. This CDR3 has 14 residues. Trimming pared 6 bases from V and 4 bases from J, leaving 15 bases between. CDR3 sequence: CASSPRFVSETQYF. In DNA, the CDR3 is TGTGCCAGCAGCCCCCGGTTTGTCTCAGAGACCCAGTACTTC.

This chain connects TRBV15 to TRBJ2-2; D remains ambiguous. The CDR3 loop spans 12 amino acids. V was pared by 7 bases and J by 4 bases, with 7 bases between. Germline CDR1 and CDR2: LNHNV and YYDKDF (reference sequence). The CDR3 nucleotides read TGTGCCACCAATGGAGCCACCGGGGAGCTGTTTTTT. Amino acids: CATNGATGELFF.

This clonotype was counted at least ten times. The chain uses TRBV28 and TRBJ2-7; TRBD2 matches at 10 bases. Germline CDR1 reads MDHEN; CDR2 reads SYDVKM. V lost 6 bases, J lost 1 base, and 6 bases stayed unmatched. CDR3 size: 15 residues. The CDR3 reads CASRPGLAVSYEQYF. CDR3 DNA: TGTGCCAGCAGACCAGGACTAGCGGTTTCCTACGAGCAGTACTTC.

At least ten counts were recorded for this clonotype. The chain has TRBV28 and TRBJ1-5; 8 bases are a match to TRBD1. V trimming: 3 bases; J trimming: 7 bases; junction bases outside the gene matches: 8. Per germline, CDR1 MDHEN and CDR2 SYDVKM. The CDR3 runs 15 residues. The CDR3 reads CASSLQQGVWQPQHF. For the CDR3, the DNA is TGTGCCAGCAGTTTGCAACAGGGGGTTTGGCAGCCCCAGCATTTT.

This clonotype has ten or more counts. The chain couples TRBV29-1 to TRBJ2-5, with D perhaps TRBD2 (7 bases). CDR3 length: 12 amino acids. Germline V lookup: CDR1 SQVTM, CDR2 ANQGSEA. Trimming removed 4 bases from V and 4 bases from J, with 10 bases in between. CDR3 bases: TGCAGCGTTGTAGGGGGGGGAGAGACCCAGTACTTC. As protein: CSVVGGGETQYF.

On this clonotype itself: A much larger clone is a single base away; this may be a read error. The chain links TRBV11-2 to TRBJ1-1; maybe TRBD1 (5 bases). Trimming took 5 bases from V and 1 from J, leaving 14 bases between them. The CDR3 sequence is 15 residues long. CDR1 is SGHAT, CDR2 FQNNGV, per germline. DNA for the CDR3: TGTGCCAGCAGCCATCGAATCGGGGCGAACACTGAAGCTTTCTTT. Protein sequence: CASSHRIGANTEAFF.

V and J are TRBV15 and TRBJ1-2; D is uncertain. The germline gives CDR1 LNHNV, CDR2 YYDKDF (reference sequence). V was trimmed by 0 bases and J by 4 bases, leaving 9 bases between them. CDR3 size: 14 residues. The CDR3 sequence: CATSRDGPVYGYTF. The DNA for the CDR3 is TGTGCCACCAGCAGAGATGGGCCGGTCTATGGCTACACCTTC. The full variable domain, its missing parts supplied by reference TRBV15 and TRBJ1-2, is DAMVIQNPRYQVTQFGKPVTLSCSQTLNHNVMYWYQQKSSQAPKLLFHYYDKDFNNEADTPDNFQSRRPNTSFCFLDIRSPGLGDTAMYLCATSRDGPVYGYTFGSGTRLTVV.

Many counts were recorded for this clonotype. The V call is TRBV5-1, the J call TRBJ1-1; D is undetermined. Germline V gene lookup returns CDR1 SGHRS and CDR2 YFSETQ. Trimming left V 4 bases short and J 7 bases short, with 17 bases between. There are 14 residues in the CDR3. For the CDR3, the DNA is TGCGCCAGCAGCCCGGGCGACTTTGGCGTTGAAGCTTTCTTT. Translation: CASSPGDFGVEAFF.

This clonotype was seen repeatedly, ten times or more. The rearrangement joins TRBV11-2 to TRBJ2-7; 7 nucleotides align to TRBD2. In germline, CDR1 is SGHAT, CDR2 FQNNGV. Trimming cost V 6 bases and J 0 bases; bases outside gene matches: 8. This CDR3 has 15 residues. As DNA, the CDR3 is TGTGCCAGCAGACCGTGGGGCGGGAGCTCCTACGAGCAGTACTTC. Protein product: CASRPWGGSSYEQYF.